Below are 17 T cell receptor beta chains sequenced from a single sample in a study of T cell responses to AZD1222 COVID-19 vaccine. Generated by immunoSEQ multiplex PCR, the TCRdb table keeps only in-frame clones and is missing some. Seen here are some 150,000 clones, around 90% observed once, and the top ten hold approximately 3%. The sample in question was peripheral blood, obtained on day 0 of AZD1222 vaccination. The receptors stem from an adult in good health.

The chain carries TRBV11-1 and TRBJ2-1; D is ambiguous. This CDR3 is built from 13 residues. V lost 5 bases and J 8 bases, leaving 13 bases between the germline ends. Looked up from germline, CDR1 is SGHAT and CDR2 is FQDESV (reference sequence). CDR3 loop: CASSQHTQDEQFF. The CDR3 DNA sequence: TGTGCCAGCAGCCAACATACTCAGGATGAGCAGTTCTTC.

The V gene is TRBV4-2, the J gene TRBJ2-7; 9 bases are shared with TRBD1. V lost 0 bases to trimming and J lost 2 bases; unmatched junction nucleotides: 8. CDR1 is LGHNA and CDR2 is YNFKEQ in the germline V gene. The CDR3 consists of 17 residues. The CDR3 loop is CASSQDWRQGDTYEQYF. The CDR3 nucleotides read TGTGCCAGCAGCCAAGATTGGAGACAGGGGGATACCTACGAGCAGTACTTC.

This chain connects TRBV7-9 to TRBJ2-2; D gene uncertain. This CDR3 is 13 amino acids long. The ends were cut back, 6 bases at V and 4 bases at J, with 9 bases in the middle. Germline CDR1 reads SEHNR; CDR2 reads FQNEAQ (reference sequence). The CDR3 loop reads CASRVTSTGELFF. The CDR3 bases are TGTGCCAGCAGGGTAACGAGCACCGGGGAGCTGTTTTTT.

The V gene is TRBV19, the J gene TRBJ2-4; either TRBD1 or TRBD2 may supply D (7 bases each). Germline CDR1 and CDR2: LNHDA and SQIVND (reference sequence). This CDR3 has 13 amino acids. The V gene lost 5 bases and the J gene lost 8 bases, with 13 bases spanning the gap. CDR3: CASSPQGGDIQYF. Written as DNA, the CDR3 is TGTGCCAGTAGTCCCCAGGGGGGGGACATTCAGTACTTC.

The gene calls are TRBV7-2 and TRBJ2-1, with unresolved D. The germline V gene has CDR1 SGHTA and CDR2 FQGNSA. V was trimmed by 5 bases and J by 4 bases, leaving 12 bases between them. CDR3 length equals 14 residues. CDR3 region: CASSGPGQYNEQFF. The CDR3 DNA follows: TGTGCCAGCAGCGGGCCGGGCCAGTACAATGAGCAGTTCTTC.

The chain couples TRBV19 to TRBJ2-3; 7 bases line up with TRBD2. The germline V gene encodes CDR1 LNHDA and CDR2 SQIVND (reference sequence). J was trimmed by 5 bases and V by 5 bases; bases with no gene match: 16. The CDR3 extends over 17 amino acids. CDR3 DNA sequence: TGTGCCAGTAGTTTTCCGGGACTATCACCGTTTAGAGATACGCAGTATTTT. It yields the protein CASSFPGLSPFRDTQYF.

This chain connects TRBV19 to TRBJ2-7; D is possibly TRBD2 (5 bases). The length of the CDR3 is 16 residues. Deletions cut 0 bases from V and 2 bases from J, with 14 bases between. Per the germline V gene, CDR1 is LNHDA and CDR2 is SQIVND (reference sequence). The CDR3 sequence: CASSIEVQRSTYEQYF. The CDR3 bases are TGTGCCAGTAGTATAGAGGTCCAGCGGTCTACCTACGAGCAGTACTTC. Together with reference TRBV19 and TRBJ2-7, the CDR3 gives the full variable domain: DGGITQSPKYLFRKEGQNVTLSCEQNLNHDAMYWYRQDPGQGLRLIYYSQIVNDFQKGDIAEGYSVSREKKESFPLTVTSAQKNPTAFYLCASSIEVQRSTYEQYFGPGTRLTVT.

The chain carries TRBV4-3 and TRBJ1-4; D is possibly TRBD1 (5 bases). This CDR3 comprises 16 residues. The germline V gene has CDR1 LGHNA and CDR2 YSLEER. Trimming cost V 0 bases and J 4 bases, with 12 bases left between them. The CDR3 reads CASSQDPRANNEKLFF. CDR3 in DNA: TGCGCCAGCAGCCAAGATCCCAGGGCAAATAATGAAAAACTGTTTTTT.

CDR3 in amino acids: CASSLGQPGSGNTIYF. In DNA, the CDR3 is TGTGCCAGCAGCTTAGGCCAGCCAGGCTCTGGAAACACCATATATTTT. The J gene is TRBJ1-3, the V gene TRBV7-6; D not certain. CDR3 size: 16 residues. Germline-derived CDR1 and CDR2 are SGHVS and FNYEAQ. V was clipped by 1 base and J by 0 bases, with 10 bases between them.

The CDR3 DNA reads TGTGCCAGCAGCCCGGGGGACGAGCAGTACTTC. Its protein is CASSPGDEQYF. The genes are TRBV9 and TRBJ2-7; TRBD2 is a possible D gene (6 bases). The CDR3 loop spans 11 amino acids. Per germline, CDR1 SGDLS and CDR2 YYNGEE. V was shortened by 4 bases and J by 5 bases, with 7 bases between the two germline ends.

The chain carries TRBV28 and TRBJ2-7; TRBD2 agrees at 8 bases. The CDR3 contains 12 residues. Germline CDR1 is MDHEN and CDR2 is SYDVKM. The V and J ends lost 1 base and 7 bases, in that order; junction bases with no gene match: 0. The CDR3 is CASSLSGGEQYF. CDR3 coding DNA: TGTGCCAGCAGTTTATCGGGGGGGGAGCAGTACTTC.

The V and J genes are TRBV7-9 and TRBJ1-6; possibly TRBD1 for D (5 bases). The germline gives CDR1 SEHNR, CDR2 FQNEAQ (reference sequence). There are 15 residues in the CDR3. V lost 5 bases and J 0 bases, leaving 8 bases between the germline ends. CDR3 protein: CASSRDSSYNSPLHF. The DNA for the CDR3 is TGTGCCAGCAGCCGAGACAGCTCCTATAATTCACCCCTCCACTTT. Filled out from reference TRBV7-9 and TRBJ1-6, the complete variable domain reads DTGVSQNPRHKITKRGQNVTFRCDPISEHNRLYWYRQTLGQGPEFLTYFQNEAQLEKSRLLSDRFSAERPKGSFSTLEIQRTEQGDSAMYLCASSRDSSYNSPLHFGNGTRLTVT.

The chain has TRBV7-2 and TRBJ2-1; TRBD2 agrees at 7 bases. This CDR3 region has 16 residues. V was pared by 3 bases and J by 1 base, with 6 bases of the junction left unmatched. Germline-derived CDR1 and CDR2 are SGHTA and FQGNSA. CDR3 sequence: CASSFGGSPSYNEQFF. The CDR3 DNA is TGTGCCAGCAGCTTCGGCGGGAGCCCTTCCTACAATGAGCAGTTCTTC.

This clone was counted between two and nine times. The chain couples TRBV28 to TRBJ2-7; D gene ambiguous. This CDR3 is built from 12 residues. The germline V and J ends were trimmed by 9 bases and 7 bases, with 16 bases remaining between them. Germline assignment: CDR1 MDHEN and CDR2 SYDVKM. CDR3 nucleotide sequence: TGTGCCAGACCGAGTTCAAGGCGGGAGCAGTACTTC. Amino acid sequence: CARPSSRREQYF.

The chain has TRBV6-6 and TRBJ2-3; weak D call: TRBD2 (5 bases). The CDR3 runs to 14 residues. Germline-derived CDR1 and CDR2 are MNHNY and SVGAGI (reference sequence). V shed 6 bases and J shed 4 bases, with 14 bases lying between them. The CDR3 spells CASRPSNRADTQYF. DNA of the CDR3: TGTGCCAGCAGGCCTAGCAACCGGGCAGATACGCAGTATTTT.

The chain carries TRBV19 and TRBJ1-2; 7 bases agree with TRBD1. CDR3 length equals 14 residues. Germline V gene lookup returns CDR1 LNHDA and CDR2 SQIVND (reference sequence). The V and J ends lost 6 bases and 6 bases, in that order; junction bases with no gene match: 10. The CDR3 DNA reads TGTGCCAGTAGCCACAACAGGGGTGGGGATGGCTACACCTTC. It translates to CASSHNRGGDGYTF. Using reference TRBV19 and TRBJ1-2 for the parts outside the CDR3, the full variable domain is DGGITQSPKYLFRKEGQNVTLSCEQNLNHDAMYWYRQDPGQGLRLIYYSQIVNDFQKGDIAEGYSVSREKKESFPLTVTSAQKNPTAFYLCASSHNRGGDGYTFGSGTRLTVV.

The V call is TRBV11-2, the J call TRBJ2-7, with a weak D call TRBD2 (6 bases). This CDR3 is 16 amino acids long. Between the trimmed V and J ends, which lost 0 bases and 0 bases, there was a span of 12 bases. Germline-derived CDR1 and CDR2 are SGHAT and FQNNGV. CDR3 loop: CASSLDRTDYSYEQYF. The CDR3 coding sequence is TGTGCCAGCAGCTTAGATAGGACGGACTACTCCTACGAGCAGTACTTC. Supplemented by reference TRBV11-2 and TRBJ2-7, the full variable domain reads EAGVAQSPRYKIIEKRQSVAFWCNPISGHATLYWYQQILGQGPKLLIQFQNNGVVDDSQLPKDRFSAERLKGVDSTLKIQPAKLEDSAVYLCASSLDRTDYSYEQYFGPGTRLTVT.